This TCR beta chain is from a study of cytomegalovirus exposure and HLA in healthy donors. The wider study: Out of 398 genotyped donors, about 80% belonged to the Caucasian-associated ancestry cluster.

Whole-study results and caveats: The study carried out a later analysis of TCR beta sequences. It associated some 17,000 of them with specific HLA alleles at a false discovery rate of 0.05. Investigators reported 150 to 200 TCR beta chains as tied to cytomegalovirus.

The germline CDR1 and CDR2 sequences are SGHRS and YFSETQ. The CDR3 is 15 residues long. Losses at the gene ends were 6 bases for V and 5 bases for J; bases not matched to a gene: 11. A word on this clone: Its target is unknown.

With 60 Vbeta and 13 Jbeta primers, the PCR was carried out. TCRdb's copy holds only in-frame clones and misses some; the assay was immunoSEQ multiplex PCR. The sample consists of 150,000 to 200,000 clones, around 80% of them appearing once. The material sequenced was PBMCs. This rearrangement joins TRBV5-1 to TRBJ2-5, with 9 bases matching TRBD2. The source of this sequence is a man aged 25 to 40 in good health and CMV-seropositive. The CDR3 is CASTFSGGIPETQYF. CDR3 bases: TGCGCCAGCACTTTTAGCGGGGGCATTCCCGAGACCCAGTACTTC.